This TCR beta chain was retrieved from a study of blood T cell repertoires in COVID-19. Trimming removed 2 bases from V and 1 base from J, with 9 bases in between. Germline loops: CDR1 MDHEN, CDR2 SYDVKM. This CDR3 comprises 15 residues. Method: immunoSEQ multiplex PCR; TCRdb's copy keeps in-frame clones and lacks some. The repertoire has more than 200,000 clones, roughly 86% of them found once; the top ten carry more than 4.5%. The sample was peripheral blood. J is TRBJ2-4 and V is TRBV28; D might be TRBD2 (5 bases). This TCR came from a woman aged 60-75 years with COVID-19, enrolled during active disease. The CDR3 DNA is TGTGCCAGCAGTTTACGGGGTGAGGCCAAAAACATTCAGTACTTC. Its translation: CASSLRGEAKNIQYF.